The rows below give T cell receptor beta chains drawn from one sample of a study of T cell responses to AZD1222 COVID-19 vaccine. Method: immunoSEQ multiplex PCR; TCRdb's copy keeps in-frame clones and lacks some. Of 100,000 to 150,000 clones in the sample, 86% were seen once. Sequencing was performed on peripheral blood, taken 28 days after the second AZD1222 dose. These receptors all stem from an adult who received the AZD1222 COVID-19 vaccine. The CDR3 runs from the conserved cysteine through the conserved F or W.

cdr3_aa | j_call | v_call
CASSLLNLGQAYYEQYF | TRBJ2-7 | TRBV18
CASSLVTEAYEQYF | TRBJ2-7 | TRBV5-6
CASSLSGPYEQYF | TRBJ2-7 | TRBV5-1
CASSLSSGGFHEQYF | TRBJ2-7 | TRBV7-9
CASSDKAGSETQYF | TRBJ2-5 | TRBV25-1
CASRTGGAAQPQHF | TRBJ1-5 | TRBV6-5
CASSFGGRSYEQYF | TRBJ2-7 | TRBV5-4
CASRPALSQPQHF | TRBJ1-5 | TRBV6-5
CASSDNRNTEAFF | TRBJ1-1 | TRBV25-1
CASSLRTSGDEQFF | TRBJ2-1 | TRBV18
CSVEGGAGERGGYTF | TRBJ1-2 | TRBV29-1
CASSQDRAGGYTF | TRBJ1-2 | TRBV3-1/TRBV3-2
CSARWNYGYTF | TRBJ1-2 | TRBV20-1